The 14 T cell receptor beta chains listed next were all sequenced from one sample in a study of cytomegalovirus exposure and HLA in healthy donors. The data were produced by immunoSEQ multiplex PCR, yet TCRdb's version contains in-frame clones alone and is incomplete. Of under 300,000 clones detected, nearly 90% appear once; the ten largest clones hold 0.35% to 0.4%. The sequencing sample was made of PBMCs. These TCRs come from a woman between 18 and 30 years old in good health and CMV-seronegative.

This sequence joins TRBV10-2 and TRBJ1-2, with 7 bases matching TRBD1. Trimming at V came to 1 base and at J to 5 bases, leaving 1 base not matched to a gene. The CDR3 contains 13 residues. The germline V gene encodes CDR1 WSHSY and CDR2 SAAADI. The CDR3, as DNA: TGCGCCAGCAGTGAGTACAGGGGATATGGCTACACCTTC. It codes for CASSEYRGYGYTF.

CDR3: CASSEPTGAVGYEQYV. The DNA of the CDR3 is TGTGCCAGCAGCGAACCCACAGGGGCGGTGGGCTACGAGCAGTACGTC. The chain couples TRBV7-8 to TRBJ2-7; 7 nucleotides line up with TRBD1. J was trimmed by 3 bases and V by 5 bases; bases with no gene match: 13. CDR3 size: 16 residues. Germline CDR1 and CDR2: SGHVS and FQNEAQ.

The CDR3, as DNA: TGTGCCAGCAGTCTAGCGGACCCATCCTACAATGAGCAGTTCTTC. Translated: CASSLADPSYNEQFF. The V call is TRBV6-6, the J call TRBJ2-1, with TRBD2 identical over 7 bases. The germline V gene encodes CDR1 MNHNY and CDR2 SVGAGI (reference sequence). Trimming at V came to 5 bases and at J to 1 base, leaving 5 bases not matched to a gene. The CDR3 is 15 residues long.

This chain links TRBV21-1 with TRBJ2-1; the table's D call, TRBD2, was not checked against the DNA. TRBV21-1 is a listed pseudogene. There are 16 residues in the CDR3. The CDR3 loop is CASSKGSSGEVNEQFF. The DNA for the CDR3 is TGTGCCAGCAGCAAAGGTTCTAGCGGGGAGGTCAATGAGCAGTTCTTC.

This chain links TRBV10-2 with TRBJ2-5; TRBD2 agrees at 11 bases. The CDR3 loop spans 15 amino acids. Germline loops: CDR1 WSHSY, CDR2 SAAADI. The ends lost 6 bases at V and 5 bases at J; junction bases unmatched: 8. The CDR3 protein is CASRNSGGASETQYF. The DNA for the CDR3 is TGCGCCAGCAGAAATAGCGGGGGGGCCTCGGAGACCCAGTACTTC.

The V gene is TRBV19, the J gene TRBJ1-5, with 8 bases aligning to TRBD1. CDR1 and CDR2 from the germline V gene are LNHDA and SQIVND (reference sequence). Trimming took 6 bases from V and 0 from J; bases not matched to a gene: 7. The CDR3 extends over 16 amino acids. CDR3 residues: CASSTTGGSSNQPQHF. CDR3 DNA: TGTGCCAGTAGCACCACAGGGGGAAGTAGCAATCAGCCCCAGCATTTT.

This clone was seen a single time. The genes are TRBV27 and TRBJ2-1; TRBD1 matches 8 bases. With V trimmed by 4 bases and J by 4 bases, 3 bases remained unmatched. The CDR3 runs to 14 residues. CDR1 is MNHEY, CDR2 SMNVEV, per germline (reference sequence). The DNA for the CDR3 is TGTGCCAGCAGTTGGACAGGGCAGTACAATGAGCAGTTCTTC. This encodes CASSWTGQYNEQFF.

For the CDR3, the DNA is TGTGCCAGCAGCCAAACGGTTTGGGGGGTCACAGATACGCAGTATTTT. This translates into CASSQTVWGVTDTQYF. V and J are TRBV14 and TRBJ2-3; a possible D gene is TRBD2 (6 bases). The CDR3 contains 16 residues. With 2 bases removed from V and 2 bases from J, the gap between germline ends came to 14 bases. Germline CDR1 SGHDN, CDR2 FVKESK.

The chain joins TRBV27 to TRBJ1-5; D gene ambiguous. The CDR3 runs 12 residues. In germline, CDR1 is MNHEY, CDR2 SMNVEV (reference sequence). V shed 6 bases and J shed 7 bases, with 10 bases lying between them. DNA for the CDR3: TGTGCCAGCAGCCCTTCGGGGCAGCCCCAGCATTTT. It encodes CASSPSGQPQHF.

The CDR3 bases are TGTGCCAGCAGTAGACAGGGTGACGTCCACGAGCAGTACGTC. This sequence encodes CASSRQGDVHEQYV. The chain couples TRBV5-4 to TRBJ2-7; 7 nucleotides match TRBD1. Germline V lookup: CDR1 SGHNT, CDR2 YYREEE (reference sequence). This CDR3 has 14 residues. J gave up 5 bases and V 5 bases, and 10 bases lay outside the gene matches.

The chain's CDR3 is CASSYSGTGPYEQYF. The DNA of the CDR3 is TGTGCCAGCAGTTACTCGGGGACAGGGCCCTACGAGCAGTACTTC. The J gene is TRBJ2-7, the V gene TRBV6-5, with 9 bases matching TRBD1. The CDR3 spans 15 residues. Germline CDR1 reads MNHEY; CDR2 reads SVGAGI. With V trimmed by 0 bases and J by 2 bases, 2 bases remained unmatched.

The chain carries TRBV11-2 and TRBJ2-3; TRBD2 is a possible D gene (7 bases). The CDR3 length is 16 residues. The V end lost 1 base, the J end lost 4 bases, and 15 bases lay between the germline ends. CDR1 is SGHAT and CDR2 is FQNNGV in the germline V gene. The CDR3 reads CASSLVTGGRADTQYF. CDR3 coding DNA: TGTGCCAGCAGCTTAGTGACGGGGGGCCGGGCAGATACGCAGTATTTT.

The rearrangement joins TRBV7-2 to TRBJ1-6, with 8 bases fitting TRBD1. Per the germline V gene, CDR1 is SGHTA and CDR2 is FQGNSA. The junction had 5 bases not matched to a gene; V was cut back by 3 bases and J by 7 bases. The CDR3 contains 15 residues. For the CDR3, the DNA is TGTGCCAGCAGCTTTCAACAGGGGGTCAATTCACCCCTCCACTTT. The encoded protein is CASSFQQGVNSPLHF.

V gene TRBV9 combines with J gene TRBJ1-4; 8 bases align to TRBD1. In germline, CDR1 is SGDLS, CDR2 YYNGEE. V was pared by 4 bases and J by 8 bases, with 10 bases of the junction left unmatched. This CDR3 is built from 15 residues. The CDR3 protein is CASSPRTGGKEKLFF. CDR3 nucleotides: TGTGCCAGCAGCCCCAGAACAGGGGGTAAAGAAAAACTGTTTTTT.